This TCR beta chain is drawn from a study of shared clonotypes between healthy human individuals. The method was immunoSEQ multiplex PCR; TCRdb's version includes in-frame clones alone and lacks a portion of them. In the table there are about 1.1 million clones, approximately 80% of which are singletons. Donors comprised healthy HIV-negative adults lacking recent acute infections or vaccinations. The CD4+ fraction was divided into a CD45RA+ naive subset and a CD45RA-negative memory subset. Germline assignment: CDR1 MDHEN and CDR2 SYDVKM. Losses at the gene ends were 8 bases for V and 3 bases for J; bases not matched to a gene: 8. This CDR3 is 14 amino acids long.

This rearrangement joins TRBV28 to TRBJ2-7, with TRBD2 identical over 9 bases. Specimen: memory CD4+ T cells from PBMCs. Sample subset: CD45RA-negative fraction. This sequence originates from a man aged 18 to 35 in good health. Some clones in this sample may be carry-over from other donors' samples. CDR3 sequence reads: CASEGREGLYEQYF. The CDR3, as DNA: TGTGCCAGCGAAGGGCGGGAGGGACTCTACGAGCAGTACTTC.